One and the same sample provided the 30 T cell receptor beta chains below, sequenced in a study of blood T cell repertoires in COVID-19. Sequencing used immunoSEQ multiplex PCR; TCRdb keeps in-frame clones, though not all of them. This table holds fewer than 100,000 clones, roughly 85% found once. What was sequenced was peripheral blood. Source of these receptors: a man aged 50-59 years with COVID-19, enrolled during active disease.

The chain links TRBV6-5 to TRBJ2-2; TRBD2 aligns across 10 bases. Germline loops: CDR1 MNHEY, CDR2 SVGAGI. V gave up 2 bases and J gave up 3 bases; unmatched junction bases: 0. The CDR3 extends over 15 amino acids. CDR3 protein: CASSYGTSDTGELFF. The CDR3 DNA reads as TGTGCCAGCAGTTACGGGACTAGCGACACCGGGGAGCTGTTTTTT.

CDR3: CASSPLGARNTIYF. The CDR3 DNA follows: TGTGCCAGCTCACCACTGGGGGCGAGAAACACCATATATTTT. The chain combines TRBV18 with TRBJ1-3; TRBD1 might be the D (6 bases). CDR1 is KGHSH, CDR2 LQKENI, per germline. This CDR3 region has 14 residues. Trimming removed 1 base at V and 5 bases at J, with 9 bases between.

V is TRBV28 and J is TRBJ1-1; weak D call: TRBD1 (5 bases). From germline, CDR1 is MDHEN and CDR2 SYDVKM. CDR3 length: 15 residues. The germline V and J ends were trimmed by 7 bases and 3 bases, with 18 bases remaining between them. CDR3 nucleotides: TGTGCCAGCAACCGAAAGGTCGGGGGGGACACTGAAGCTTTCTTT. It yields the protein CASNRKVGGDTEAFF. Combining the CDR3 with reference TRBV28 and TRBJ1-1 gives the whole variable domain DVKVTQSSRYLVKRTGEKVFLECVQDMDHENMFWYRQDPGLGLRLIYFSYDVKMKEKGDIPEGYSVSREKKERFSLILESASTNQTSMYLCASNRKVGGDTEAFFGQGTRLTVV.

The chain recombines TRBV4-1 with TRBJ2-7, with 9 positions matching TRBD1. Germline V gives CDR1 MGHRA, CDR2 YSYEKL. Trimming took 0 bases from V and 6 from J; bases not matched to a gene: 12. This CDR3 is built from 17 residues. The CDR3 region has the DNA TGCGCCAGCAGCCAAGAGGACAGGGGACTTCTACGGTCCGAGCAGTACTTC. Translating gives CASSQEDRGLLRSEQYF.

The sample holds a few counts of this clone. The chain is built from TRBV28 and TRBJ2-2, with 8 bases fitting TRBD1. The germline gives CDR1 MDHEN, CDR2 SYDVKM. With 4 bases clipped from V and 3 bases from J, the junction kept 7 bases outside the gene matches. This CDR3 has 16 residues. CDR3 sequence reads: CASSSGQEVDTGELFF. DNA of the CDR3: TGTGCCAGCAGTTCGGGACAGGAGGTAGACACCGGGGAGCTGTTTTTT.

V usage is TRBV28 and J usage is TRBJ2-6; 11 positions agree with TRBD2. CDR1 MDHEN and CDR2 SYDVKM come from the germline V gene. This CDR3 has 18 amino acids. With 10 bases clipped from V and 2 bases from J, the junction kept 13 bases outside the gene matches. The CDR3 nucleotides read TGTGCCACCCAGGAATTAGCGGGAGGGCCCACTGGGGCCAACGTCCTGACTTTC. Its translation: CATQELAGGPTGANVLTF.

This clone has a single count. The J gene is TRBJ1-4, the V gene TRBV27; 9 bases are shared with TRBD1. The J segment lost 7 bases and the V segment lost 6 bases, leaving 6 bases of the junction unmatched. CDR3 size: 14 residues. CDR1 MNHEY and CDR2 SMNVEV come from the germline V gene (reference sequence). The CDR3 DNA reads as TGTGCCAGCAGACTACAGGGGGCGGGTGAAAAACTGTTTTTT. It translates to CASRLQGAGEKLFF.

The V call is TRBV18, the J call TRBJ2-7; 16 nucleotides agree with TRBD2. With 1 base clipped from V and 6 bases from J, the junction kept 12 bases outside the gene matches. The CDR3 is 19 amino acids. Per germline, CDR1 KGHSH and CDR2 LQKENI. CDR3 sequence reads: CASSPLGTSGRAGIREQYF. CDR3 DNA sequence: TGTGCCAGCTCACCACTAGGGACTAGCGGGAGGGCCGGAATTCGCGAGCAGTACTTC.

V is TRBV27 and J is TRBJ2-7; 9 nucleotides agree with TRBD2. The CDR3 is 16 amino acids. J gave up 0 bases and V 2 bases, and 5 bases lay outside the gene matches. Germline assignment: CDR1 MNHEY and CDR2 SMNVEV (reference sequence). The CDR3: CASSLRGRVGSYEQYF. In DNA, the CDR3 is TGTGCCAGCAGTTTACGCGGGAGGGTAGGCTCCTACGAGCAGTACTTC.

V is TRBV7-8 and J is TRBJ2-1, with 13 bases aligning to TRBD2. The CDR3 extends over 21 amino acids. Germline V gives CDR1 SGHVS, CDR2 FQNEAQ. J lost 6 bases, V lost 3 bases, and 20 bases had no gene match. CDR3 bases: TGTGCCAGCAGCTTGAGCGGGGCCGGACTAGCGGGAGCAGGGGGCCTCAATGAGCAGTTCTTC. Amino acids: CASSLSGAGLAGAGGLNEQFF. Filled out from reference TRBV7-8 and TRBJ2-1, the complete variable domain reads GAGVSQSPRYKVAKRGQDVALRCDPISGHVSLFWYQQALGQGPEFLTYFQNEAQLDKSGLPSDRFFAERPEGSVSTLKIQRTQQEDSAVYLCASSLSGAGLAGAGGLNEQFFGPGTRLTVL.

The chain joins TRBV28 to TRBJ2-7; tentatively, D is TRBD1 (5 bases). The CDR3 length is 12 residues. Trimming pared 5 bases from V and 7 bases from J, leaving 12 bases between. Looked up from germline, CDR1 is MDHEN and CDR2 is SYDVKM. The CDR3 here is CASSILKGEQYF. CDR3 coding DNA: TGTGCCAGCAGTATACTAAAGGGGGAGCAGTACTTC.

The V and J genes are TRBV7-6 and TRBJ1-3; a possible D gene is TRBD1 (5 bases). Germline loops: CDR1 SGHVS, CDR2 FNYEAQ. V was trimmed by 5 bases and J by 4 bases, leaving 12 bases between them. The CDR3 loop spans 14 amino acids. The CDR3 sequence: CASSAGGGGNTIYF. CDR3 sequence (DNA): TGTGCCAGCAGCGCTGGGGGAGGAGGAAACACCATATATTTT. The variable domain in full, completed from reference TRBV7-6 and TRBJ1-3, reads GAGVSQSPRYKVTKRGQDVALRCDPISGHVSLYWYRQALGQGPEFLTYFNYEAQQDKSGLPNDRFSAERPEGSISTLTIQRTEQRDSAMYRCASSAGGGGNTIYFGEGSWLTVV.

The rearrangement joins TRBV11-2 to TRBJ2-7; 7 bases line up with TRBD1. Germline V gives CDR1 SGHAT, CDR2 FQNNGV. V trimming: 5 bases; J trimming: 1 base; junction bases outside the gene matches: 5. This CDR3 is 14 amino acids long. The CDR3 DNA reads as TGTGCCAGCAGCCGGAACAGGGGTTCCTACGAGCAGTACTTC. Its translation is CASSRNRGSYEQYF.

The chain joins TRBV5-6 to TRBJ1-5; tentative D call: TRBD1 (5 bases). Germline CDR1 is SGHDT and CDR2 is YYEEEE. V was clipped by 3 bases and J by 4 bases, with 17 bases between them. This CDR3 comprises 16 residues. Written as DNA, the CDR3 is TGTGCCAGCAGCTCCTTTCCGGGACTGTCGAATCAGCCCCAGCATTTT. This gives the protein CASSSFPGLSNQPQHF.

The genes are TRBV7-9 and TRBJ2-5; the match to TRBD1 covers 8 bases. The CDR3 is 14 residues long. The trim removed 5 bases at V and 5 bases at J, leaving 7 bases unmatched. Germline lookup yields CDR1 SEHNR and CDR2 FQNEAQ (reference sequence). The CDR3 nucleotides read TGTGCCAGCAGCCCCCAGGGGGCTTGGGAGACCCAGTACTTC. Translation: CASSPQGAWETQYF.

V is TRBV4-1 and J is TRBJ1-5; D remains unclear. Trimming removed 1 base from V and 3 bases from J, with 13 bases in between. This CDR3 comprises 16 residues. Germline V lookup: CDR1 MGHRA, CDR2 YSYEKL. The CDR3: CASSQVSGRVNQPQHF. CDR3 nucleotides: TGCGCCAGCAGCCAAGTATCTGGGCGGGTCAATCAGCCCCAGCATTTT.

V and J are TRBV7-9 and TRBJ1-2; no definite D call. Trimming shortened V by 4 bases and J by 5 bases, and 14 bases separated the two germline ends. CDR1 is SEHNR and CDR2 is FQNEAQ in the germline V gene (reference sequence). There are 14 residues in the CDR3. CDR3 region: CASSSRVVSYGYTF. The CDR3 bases are TGTGCCAGCAGCTCTCGAGTGGTTTCATATGGCTACACCTTC.

The chain uses TRBV2 and TRBJ2-1; the D gene is possibly TRBD2 (5 bases). CDR1 and CDR2 from the germline V gene are SNHLY and FYNNEI. V gave up 4 bases and J gave up 6 bases, with 16 bases separating them. CDR3 size: 15 residues. The CDR3: CASSARLRLGNEQFF. CDR3 nucleotide sequence: TGTGCCAGCAGTGCCAGACTACGCCTCGGCAATGAGCAGTTCTTC.

The chain carries TRBV5-4 and TRBJ2-2; 8 nucleotides align to TRBD2. There are 16 residues in the CDR3. Germline values: CDR1 SGHNT, CDR2 YYREEE (reference sequence). The trim removed 3 bases at V and 1 base at J, leaving 5 bases unmatched. In DNA form, the CDR3 reads TGTGCCAGCAGCTCAGGACTAGCCGGGAACACCGGGGAGCTGTTTTTT. It translates to CASSSGLAGNTGELFF.

This clone was observed a handful of times. The chain uses TRBV6-5 and TRBJ2-1; 11 bases match TRBD2. With 6 bases clipped from V and 9 bases from J, the junction kept 10 bases outside the gene matches. The CDR3 spans 15 residues. Germline V CDR1 and CDR2: MNHEY, SVGAGI. As DNA, the CDR3 is TGTGCCAGCAGACCCGGGACTAGCGGACTAGGTGAGCAGTTCTTC. Its protein product is CASRPGTSGLGEQFF.

The V call is TRBV7-9, the J call TRBJ1-2; D ambiguous. The V and J ends lost 1 base and 5 bases respectively, with 5 bases between them. This CDR3 spans 12 amino acids. The germline V gene encodes CDR1 SEHNR and CDR2 FQNEAQ (reference sequence). The CDR3 loop reads CASSLGVYGYTF. In DNA form, the CDR3 reads TGTGCCAGCAGCTTAGGCGTATATGGCTACACCTTC.

The chain links TRBV7-3 to TRBJ2-1; D may be TRBD2 (6 bases). Germline assignment: CDR1 SGHTA and CDR2 FQGTGA. V was shortened by 5 bases and J by 8 bases, with 16 bases between the two germline ends. The CDR3 has 14 amino acids. The CDR3 DNA is TGTGCCAGCAGCCCTCTCTCCGGGAGCCATGAGCAGTTCTTC. It specifies CASSPLSGSHEQFF.

This chain uses TRBV11-1 with TRBJ2-7; 9 positions match TRBD1. Trimming took 5 bases from V and 3 from J; bases not matched to a gene: 11. The CDR3 extends over 16 amino acids. The germline gives CDR1 SGHAT, CDR2 FQDESV (reference sequence). CDR3 amino acids: CASSRDPGQGSYEQYF. CDR3 coding DNA: TGTGCCAGCAGCCGCGACCCGGGACAGGGTAGCTACGAGCAGTACTTC. Based on the CDR3 plus reference TRBV11-1 and TRBJ2-7, the full variable domain is EAEVAQSPRYKITEKSQAVAFWCDPISGHATLYWYRQILGQGPELLVQFQDESVVDDSQLPKDRFSAERLKGVDSTLKIQPAELGDSAMYLCASSRDPGQGSYEQYFGPGTRLTVT.

The V and J genes are TRBV7-8 and TRBJ2-7; perhaps TRBD1 as D (6 bases). Trimming took 3 bases from V and 5 from J, leaving 8 bases between them. Germline CDR1 is SGHVS and CDR2 is FQNEAQ. The CDR3 contains 12 residues. In nucleotides, the CDR3 is TGTGCCAGCAGCTTTTACAGGGACGAGCAGTACTTC. Translating it yields CASSFYRDEQYF.

This sequence joins TRBV11-3 and TRBJ2-1; no clear D gene. Per the germline V gene, CDR1 is SGHNT and CDR2 is YENEEA. V dropped 1 base and J dropped 4 bases, with 11 bases sitting between them. This CDR3 contains 15 residues. This CDR3 is CASSLAPHGYNEQFF. DNA of the CDR3: TGTGCCAGCAGCTTAGCCCCGCACGGTTACAATGAGCAGTTCTTC.

The chain combines TRBV21-1 with TRBJ2-3; the table's D call of TRBD2 was not tested on the DNA. TRBV21-1 is deemed a pseudogene. This CDR3 has 16 residues. This CDR3 reads CASSKLAGGTTDTQYF. CDR3 DNA sequence: TGTGCCAGCAGCAAACTAGCGGGAGGCACCACAGATACGCAGTATTTT.

The chain combines TRBV10-3 with TRBJ2-1; tentatively, D is TRBD2 (6 bases). Germline CDR1 reads ENHRY; CDR2 reads SYGVKD. This CDR3 region has 15 residues. V dropped 6 bases and J dropped 2 bases, with 14 bases sitting between them. CDR3 bases: TGTGCCATCAGGGGGGGAGCGGATACCTACAATGAGCAGTTCTTC. As protein: CAIRGGADTYNEQFF.

This clone was found once. The rearrangement links TRBV19 to TRBJ1-1, with TRBD1 identical over 11 bases. The CDR3 contains 14 residues. Per germline, CDR1 LNHDA and CDR2 SQIVND (reference sequence). V was clipped by 4 bases and J by 4 bases; unmatched bases: 2. Written as DNA, the CDR3 is TGTGCCAGTAGTAGGGACAGGGGGGCCACTGAAGCTTTCTTT. This gives the protein CASSRDRGATEAFF.

The chain links TRBV29-1 to TRBJ2-6, with D perhaps matching TRBD2 (6 bases). Trimming cost V 4 bases and J 2 bases, with 15 bases left between them. The CDR3 runs 16 residues. Germline lookup yields CDR1 SQVTM and CDR2 ANQGSEA. Here the CDR3 DNA reads TGCAGCGTTGTCGGCTCAGGAGGGGCTGGGGCCAACGTCCTGACTTTC. It translates to CSVVGSGGAGANVLTF.

The genes are TRBV10-3 and TRBJ2-7; D not resolved. Germline V gene data show CDR1 as ENHRY and CDR2 as SYGVKD. Trimming took off 4 bases at V and 2 bases at J, with 15 bases between the two ends. The CDR3 sequence is 15 residues long. The CDR3 protein is CAISGALLGTYEQYF. As DNA, the CDR3 is TGTGCCATCAGTGGGGCTCTTCTGGGCACCTACGAGCAGTACTTC.